The source of this TCR beta chain is a study of T cell repertoires in cytomegalovirus infection. Study-wide context: Recently identified HLA-C-restricted CMV epitopes were used, and well-studied HLA-B-restricted CMV epitopes were used as well. Public signatures in TCR beta pointed to CMV infection and matching HLA type. General study points: Individuals carrying CMV plus the relevant HLA were identified by cumulative frequency of public TCR beta families. Ex vivo responses were dominated by HLA-C-restricted CMV-specific TCR beta clonotypes.

Regarding this clonotype: Its antigen is unidentified.

This CDR3 has 14 residues. With 1 base removed from V and 4 bases from J, the gap between germline ends came to 12 bases. CDR1 is SGHKS and CDR2 is YYEKEE in the germline V gene (reference sequence). Via MiXCR, TCRdb re-called the reads, giving one row per CDR3 protein. Of some 920,000 distinct CDR3 sequences in the sample, about a third are singletons; the top ten hold roughly an eighth. The origin of this receptor is a human donor in good health (CMV status not recorded). Some clones in this sample may be carry-over from other donors' samples. The sequencing used cultured CD8+ T cells from PBMCs, collected from culture after CMV antigen stimulation. The chain carries TRBV5-5 and TRBJ2-7, with D tentatively TRBD2 (7 bases). CDR3 sequence reads: CASSLSGGRYEQYV. CDR3 sequence (DNA): TGTGCCAGCAGCTTGTCCGGGGGGCGGTACGAGCAGTACGTC.